The source of this T cell receptor (beta chain) is a study of OX40 agonist ivuxolimab in advanced cancers. As for the study in general: Age averaged around 60 years (range about 23 to 85), and around 78% were male. Overall study findings and caveats: Averaged across samples, CD8+ T cells carried more expanded clones than CD4+ did. Both CD4+ and CD8+ T cell populations in blood had undergone clonal expansion by week 6 at 0.1 to 3.0 mg/kg.

The method was immunoSEQ multiplex PCR; TCRdb's version includes in-frame clones alone and lacks a portion of them. The data contain 35,000 to 55,000 clones, around 94% of them singletons. CDR3 length: 14 residues. CDR1 and CDR2 (germline): LNHDA, SQIVND (reference sequence). After removal of 3 bases from V and 5 bases from J, the junction contained 7 bases not matched to a gene. As for this clone: Its antigen is not identified.

Sample: CD4+ or CD8+ T cells sorted from blood, taken in a trial of the OX40 agonist ivuxolimab. The receptor's source is an adult with an advanced solid tumor such as melanoma, head and neck, liver or kidney cancer. The J gene is TRBJ2-7, the V gene TRBV19; 7 bases align to TRBD2. CDR3 DNA sequence: TGTGCCAGTAGTATGGGCGGGAGTATCAACGAGCAGTACTTC. This encodes CASSMGGSINEQYF.